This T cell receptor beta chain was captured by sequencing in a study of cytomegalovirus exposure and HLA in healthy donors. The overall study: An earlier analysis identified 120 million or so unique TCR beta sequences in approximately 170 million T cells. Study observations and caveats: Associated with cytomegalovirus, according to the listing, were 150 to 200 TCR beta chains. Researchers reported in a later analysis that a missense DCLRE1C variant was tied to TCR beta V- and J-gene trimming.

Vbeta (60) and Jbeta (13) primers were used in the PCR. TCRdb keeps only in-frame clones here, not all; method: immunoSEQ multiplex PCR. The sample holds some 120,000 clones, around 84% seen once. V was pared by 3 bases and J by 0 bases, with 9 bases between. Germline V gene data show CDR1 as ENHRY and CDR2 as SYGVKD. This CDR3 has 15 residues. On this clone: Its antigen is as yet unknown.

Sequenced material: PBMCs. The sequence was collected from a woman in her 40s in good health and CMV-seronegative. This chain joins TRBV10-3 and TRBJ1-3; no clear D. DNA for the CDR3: TGTGCCATCAGTGATCCTAGAGACTCTGGAAACACCATATATTTT. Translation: CAISDPRDSGNTIYF.